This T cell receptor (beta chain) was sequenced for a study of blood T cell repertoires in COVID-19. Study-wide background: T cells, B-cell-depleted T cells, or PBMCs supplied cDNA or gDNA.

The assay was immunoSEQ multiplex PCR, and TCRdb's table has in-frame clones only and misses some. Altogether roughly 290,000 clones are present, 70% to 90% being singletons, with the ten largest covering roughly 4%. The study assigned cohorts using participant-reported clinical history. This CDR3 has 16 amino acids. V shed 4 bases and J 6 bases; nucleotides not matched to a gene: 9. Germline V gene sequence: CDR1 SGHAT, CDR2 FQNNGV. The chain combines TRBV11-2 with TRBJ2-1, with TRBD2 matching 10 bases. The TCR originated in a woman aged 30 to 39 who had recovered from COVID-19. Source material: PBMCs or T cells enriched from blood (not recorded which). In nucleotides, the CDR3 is TGTGCCAGCAGCTCCTGGCGACTAGCGGGTCTCAATGAGCAGTTCTTC. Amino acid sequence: CASSSWRLAGLNEQFF.